This TCR beta chain was recorded in a study of beta chain features in type 1 diabetes. The sequenced template was cDNA made from the entire isolated RNA. Deep immunoSEQ sequencing covered naive, central memory and regulatory T cell samples. The data were produced by immunoSEQ multiplex PCR, yet TCRdb's version contains in-frame clones alone and is incomplete. Of 100,000 to 150,000 clones in the sample, 16% are singletons; the top ten hold 2% to 2.5%. About this clone: What it binds is not known.

Study-wide findings and caveats: Type 1 diabetes patients had TCRB CDR3s that were shorter (moderately but significantly so) in all four CD4+ subsets.

Each sorted fraction was over 95% pure. The CDR3 covers 13 residues. The germline CDR1 and CDR2 sequences are SEHNR and FQNEAQ (reference sequence). Trimming left V 4 bases short and J 1 base short, with 8 bases between. This sequence joins TRBV7-9 and TRBJ2-7, with D perhaps matching TRBD1 (6 bases). The TCR comes from a man aged 25 to 45 with type 1 diabetes. What was sequenced was central memory CD4+ T cells from blood. In DNA form, the CDR3 reads TGTGCCAGCAGCTGGACAGCGTCCTACGAGCAGTACTTC. Its protein product is CASSWTASYEQYF. The variable domain in full, with the rest retrieved from reference TRBV7-9 and TRBJ2-7, is DTGVSQNPRHKITKRGQNVTFRCDPISEHNRLYWYRQTLGQGPEFLTYFQNEAQLEKSRLLSDRFSAERPKGSFSTLEIQRTEQGDSAMYLCASSWTASYEQYFGPGTRLTVT.